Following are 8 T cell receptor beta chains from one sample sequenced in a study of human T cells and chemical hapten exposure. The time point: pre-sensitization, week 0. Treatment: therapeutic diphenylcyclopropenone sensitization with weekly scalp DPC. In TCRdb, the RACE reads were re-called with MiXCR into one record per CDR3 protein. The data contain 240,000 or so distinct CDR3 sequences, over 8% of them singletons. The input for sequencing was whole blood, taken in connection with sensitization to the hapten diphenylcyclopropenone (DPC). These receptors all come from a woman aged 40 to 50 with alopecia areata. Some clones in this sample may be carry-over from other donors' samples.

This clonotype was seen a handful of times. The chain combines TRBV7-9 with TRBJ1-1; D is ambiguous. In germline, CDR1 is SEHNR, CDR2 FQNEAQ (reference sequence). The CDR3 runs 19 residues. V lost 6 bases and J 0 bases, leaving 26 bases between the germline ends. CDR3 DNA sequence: TGTGCCAGCAGGGAAACAGTTGCGAAAAGTCCCCATATGAACACTGAAGCTTTCTTT. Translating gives CASRETVAKSPHMNTEAFF.

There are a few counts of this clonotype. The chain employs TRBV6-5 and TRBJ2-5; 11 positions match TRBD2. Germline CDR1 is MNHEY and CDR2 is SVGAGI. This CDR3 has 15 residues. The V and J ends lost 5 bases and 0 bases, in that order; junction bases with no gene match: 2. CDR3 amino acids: CASSPTSGNQETQYF. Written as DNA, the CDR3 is TGTGCCAGCAGTCCGACTAGCGGGAACCAAGAGACCCAGTACTTC.

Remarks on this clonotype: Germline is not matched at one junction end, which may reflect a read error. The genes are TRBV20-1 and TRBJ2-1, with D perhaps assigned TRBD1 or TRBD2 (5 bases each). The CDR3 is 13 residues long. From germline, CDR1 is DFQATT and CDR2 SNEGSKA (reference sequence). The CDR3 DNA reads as TGCAGTGCTAGAGATTCGAGCGGAGGCAAAGGGGTCTTC. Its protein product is CSARDSSGGKGVF.

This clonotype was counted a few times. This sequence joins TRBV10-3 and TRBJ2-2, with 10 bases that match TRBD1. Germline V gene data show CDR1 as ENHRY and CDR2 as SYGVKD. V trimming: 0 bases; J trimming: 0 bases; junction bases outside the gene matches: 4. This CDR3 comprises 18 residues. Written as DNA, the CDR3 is TGTGCCATCAGTGAGTCGTCAGGACAGGGGGCGAACACCGGGGAGCTGTTTTTT. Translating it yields CAISESSGQGANTGELFF.

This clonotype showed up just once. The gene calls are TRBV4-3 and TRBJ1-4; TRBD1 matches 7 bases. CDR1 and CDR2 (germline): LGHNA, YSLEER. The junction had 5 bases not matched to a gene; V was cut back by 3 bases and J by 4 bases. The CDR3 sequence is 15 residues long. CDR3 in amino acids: CASSQETGFNEKLFF. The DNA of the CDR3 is TGCGCCAGCAGCCAGGAGACAGGGTTTAATGAAAAACTGTTTTTT.

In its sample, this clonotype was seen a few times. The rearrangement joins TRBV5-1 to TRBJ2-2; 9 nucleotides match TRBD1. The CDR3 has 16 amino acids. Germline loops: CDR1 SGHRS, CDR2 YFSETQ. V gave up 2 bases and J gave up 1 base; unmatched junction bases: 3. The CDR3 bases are TGCGCCAGCAGCTTTTACAGGGGGCTGAACACCGGGGAGCTGTTTTTT. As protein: CASSFYRGLNTGELFF.

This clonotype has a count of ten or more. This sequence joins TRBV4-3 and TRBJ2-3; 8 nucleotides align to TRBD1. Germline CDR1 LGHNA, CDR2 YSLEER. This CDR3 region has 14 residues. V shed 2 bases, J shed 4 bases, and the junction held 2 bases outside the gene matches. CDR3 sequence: CASSQSQGADTQYF. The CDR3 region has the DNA TGCGCCAGCAGCCAATCACAGGGGGCAGATACGCAGTATTTT.

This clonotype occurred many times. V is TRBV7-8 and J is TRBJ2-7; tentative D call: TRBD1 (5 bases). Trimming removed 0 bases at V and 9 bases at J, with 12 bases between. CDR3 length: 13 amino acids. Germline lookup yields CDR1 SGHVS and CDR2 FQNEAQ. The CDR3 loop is CASSLAFRAGQYF. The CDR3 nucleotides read TGTGCCAGCAGCTTAGCTTTCAGGGCTGGGCAGTACTTC.